The sequence of this T cell receptor beta chain was determined in a study of OX40 agonist ivuxolimab in advanced cancers. Study overall: Patients in dose escalation had liver, melanoma, kidney or head and neck cancers. Those enrolled were about 80% male, with a mean age of about 66 years and ages from roughly 20 to 85. Earlier treatment with anti-PD-1, anti-PD-L1 or anti-CTLA-4 was permitted, and roughly 40% had received some.

Losses at the gene ends were 1 base for V and 0 bases for J; bases not matched to a gene: 1. The CDR3 covers 15 residues. CDR1 and CDR2 (germline): MGHRA, YSYEKL. Profiled with immunoSEQ multiplex PCR; TCRdb holds only in-frame clones, not every one. The sample carries tens of thousands of clones, about nine tenths recorded once. This TCR was sampled from an adult with an advanced solid tumor such as melanoma, head and neck, liver or kidney cancer. Source: CD4+ or CD8+ T cells sorted from blood, taken in a trial of the OX40 agonist ivuxolimab. The V call is TRBV4-1, the J call TRBJ1-1; TRBD1 agrees at 8 bases. Here the CDR3 DNA reads TGCGCCAGCAGCCAAGGGACAGGGCTGAACACTGAAGCTTTCTTT. Its translation is CASSQGTGLNTEAFF.